The present T cell receptor beta chain was sequenced within a study of T cell repertoires in cytomegalovirus infection (dated 2019 in TCRdb). Background on the whole study: Donor HLA type was relevant to the analysis, because carriage of CMV infection together with the matching HLA type was indicated by public TCR beta signatures. Study-level results and caveats: In both this cohort and an independent roughly 360-donor cohort, the cumulative frequency of public TCR beta family members distinguished carriers of CMV infection plus the relevant HLA type. In the ex vivo response, HLA-C-restricted CMV-specific TCR beta clonotypes were dominant, and in two of eight donors the single most frequent clonotype came from this HLA-C-restricted group.

The sample was run on an Illumina HiSeq 1500. TCRdb itself trimmed the public reads at Q25 with fastp, ran MiXCR and retained productive beta chains. Rows are unified per CDR3 protein, each entry keeping the most common DNA and genes. The sample table shows roughly 240,000 distinct CDR3 sequences, and around 6.2% are seen once. The ten most abundant clones make up roughly 6.5% of the sample. This clonotype was counted many times. This receptor's antigen is unknown. No much larger clonotype is one base removed from it; base qualities were not supplied. The V end loses 2 bases and the J end loses 6 bases, and a stretch of 14 bases separates them. From the cysteine through the phenylalanine, the CDR3 covers 13 amino acids. The retained sequence is limited to the CDR3, 39 bases, with the frame set at the first base. The germline V gene (reference sequence) specifies GTSNPN as CDR1 and SVGIG as CDR2.

The origin of this receptor is a human donor in good health (CMV status not recorded). Some clones in this sample may be carry-over from other donors' samples. Sequenced sample: PBMCs. The chain uses TRBV30 and TRBJ2-7; the best D guess is TRBD2, with 6 bases matching. The CDR3 is CAWSIGGLSEQYF. The nucleotide sequence reads as follows: TGTGCCTGGAGTATAGGAGGGTTGAGCGAGCAGTACTTC.